Listed here is a single T cell receptor (beta chain). The antigen is unknown. The assay was immunoSEQ multiplex PCR, and TCRdb's table has in-frame clones only and misses some. The sample consists of some 34,000 clones, more than 80% of them appearing once. This specimen belongs to a study of a mutant IDH1 vaccine in newly diagnosed glioma. Study information: Mean patient age was about 40 years; roughly 62% were male and about 40% female.

Germline V gives CDR1 SNHLY, CDR2 FYNNEI. The CDR3 sequence is 13 residues long. V gave up 10 bases and J gave up 2 bases; unmatched junction bases: 6. Time point specified: week 47, end of study. Every vaccine dose comprised 300 ug of mutant IDH1 20-mer peptide plus topical imiquimod. Vaccinations, eight in total, occurred in weeks 1, 3, 5, 7, 11, 15, 19, 23. Points from the study as a whole: Pseudoprogression appeared independent of alterations in top peripheral clonotypes.

The chain is built from TRBV2 and TRBJ2-3; 7 bases are a match to TRBD2. This sequence originates from a middle-aged woman with glioma. The sequencing here drew on PBMCs, taken from a glioma patient whose treatment included an IDH1 peptide vaccine. The CDR3, as DNA: TGTGCCAAAAGCGGGGCCGACACAGATACGCAGTATTTT. Protein product: CAKSGADTDTQYF.